These 5 T cell receptor beta chains share one sample of origin, sequenced in a study of blood T cell repertoires in COVID-19. Here immunoSEQ multiplex PCR was the method, and the copy in TCRdb shows in-frame clones only, minus some. The sample has some 100,000 clones; around 89% are singletons. Specimen: peripheral blood. The receptors originated from a human donor with acute or convalescent COVID-19. The donor label of this sample is uncertain.

This clone was seen a handful of times. The rearrangement links TRBV19 to TRBJ1-1; D is unresolved. Germline lookup yields CDR1 LNHDA and CDR2 SQIVND (reference sequence). The CDR3 sequence is 13 residues long. The V gene lost 1 base and the J gene lost 4 bases, with 7 bases spanning the gap. The CDR3 region has the DNA TGTGCCAGTAGTATAGGGCCGGGCACTGAAGCTTTCTTT. It translates to CASSIGPGTEAFF.

The CDR3 coding sequence is TGTGCCAGCAATTGGGCCAGCTCTAACGAGCAGTACTTC. It is translated as CASNWASSNEQYF. The V gene is TRBV2, the J gene TRBJ2-7; D remains ambiguous. This CDR3 has 13 amino acids. V was trimmed by 7 bases and J by 5 bases, leaving 15 bases between them. The V gene's germline CDR1 is SNHLY and CDR2 FYNNEI.

This clone was counted at least ten times. The chain recombines TRBV14 with TRBJ2-3, with a weak D call TRBD2 (6 bases). From germline, CDR1 is SGHDN and CDR2 FVKESK. There are 16 residues in the CDR3. The ends were cut back, 4 bases at V and 3 bases at J, with 17 bases in the middle. CDR3 coding DNA: TGTGCCAGCAGCCCTCTAATATTCGGGGGTACAGATACGCAGTATTTT. This sequence encodes CASSPLIFGGTDTQYF.

V and J are TRBV30 and TRBJ1-2; D is unresolved. The V and J ends lost 5 bases and 5 bases respectively, with 18 bases between them. The length of the CDR3 is 14 residues. Germline CDR1 and CDR2: GTSNPN and SVGIG (reference sequence). The CDR3 reads CAWRLEGAGYGYTF. Written as DNA, the CDR3 is TGTGCCTGGCGTTTAGAGGGCGCCGGATATGGCTACACCTTC. Combining the CDR3 with reference TRBV30 and TRBJ1-2 gives the whole variable domain SQTIHQWPATLVQPVGSPLSLECTVEGTSNPNLYWYRQAAGRGLQLLFYSVGIGQISSEVPQNLSASRPQDRQFILSSKKLLLSDSGFYLCAWRLEGAGYGYTFGSGTRLTVV.

The gene calls are TRBV9 and TRBJ2-5; tentative D call: TRBD2 (6 bases). V gave up 1 base and J gave up 4 bases, with 14 bases separating them. Germline CDR1 reads SGDLS; CDR2 reads YYNGEE. CDR3 size: 15 residues. The CDR3 protein is CASSVTGSEGETQYF. In DNA, the CDR3 is TGTGCCAGCAGCGTAACCGGGAGTGAAGGAGAGACCCAGTACTTC. Full variable domain (rest looked up from reference TRBV9 and TRBJ2-5): DSGVTQTPKHLITATGQRVTLRCSPRSGDLSVYWYQQSLDQGLQFLIQYYNGEERAKGNILERFSAQQFPDLHSELNLSSLELGDSALYFCASSVTGSEGETQYFGPGTRLLVL.